The entry that follows covers one T cell receptor (beta chain) sequence. The data were obtained in a study of response to subunit inactivated influenza vaccine. V was shortened by 4 bases and J by 0 bases, with 11 bases between the two germline ends. Germline V CDR1 and CDR2: SGHRS, YFSETQ. This CDR3 is 15 amino acids long. Each CDR3 protein is one row after TCRdb ran MiXCR on the RT-PCR reads. Seen here are 530,000 or so distinct CDR3 sequences, 12% to 15% observed once, and the top ten hold 8.5% to 14%. The chain links TRBV5-1 to TRBJ1-3; no firm D call. The sequence derives from a man aged 45-65 years who received an inactivated influenza vaccine. Here the sequenced sample was PBMCs from blood, taken about 11 days after vaccination. This CDR3 reads CASSQDANSGNTIYF. The CDR3 nucleotides are TGCGCCAGCAGCCAAGACGCCAACTCTGGAAACACCATATATTTT.